This section outlines one T cell receptor (beta chain) sequence together with its context. Antigen specificity is unknown. The entry originates in a study of CD8 T cells in Susac syndrome. From germline, CDR1 is MNHEY and CDR2 SVGEGT. The CDR3 spans 15 residues. V lost 3 bases, J lost 9 bases, and 8 bases stayed unmatched. Study findings and constraints: The study admitted that it had a relatively small number of individuals in its TCR sequencing and HLA analysis.

Reverse transcription of roughly 0.5 to 1 ug RNA was carried out with random hexamers. Using its own MiXCR run on the immunoSEQ multiplex PCR reads, TCRdb lists one record per CDR3 protein. The sample holds 25,000 to 30,000 distinct CDR3 sequences, about 93% seen once. This TCR came from a human donor in good health. Sequences were obtained from CD8+ T cells from PBMCs. This sequence joins TRBV6-2 or TRBV6-3 and TRBJ2-1, with TRBD2 identical over 10 bases. In nucleotides, the CDR3 is TGTGCCAGCAGTTATAGCGCTAGCGGGGGCACTGAGCAGTTCTTC. Amino acids: CASSYSASGGTEQFF.